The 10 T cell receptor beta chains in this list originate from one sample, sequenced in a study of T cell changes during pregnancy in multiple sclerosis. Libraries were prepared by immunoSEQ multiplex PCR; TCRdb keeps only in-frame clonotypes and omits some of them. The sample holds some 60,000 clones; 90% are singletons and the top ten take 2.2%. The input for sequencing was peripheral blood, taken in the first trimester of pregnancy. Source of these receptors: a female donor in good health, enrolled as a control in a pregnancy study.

The CDR3: CASSQDTPQVGLYGYTF. CDR3 nucleotides: TGTGCCAGCAGCCAAGACACACCGCAGGTTGGGTTGTACGGCTACACCTTC. The V call is TRBV14, the J call TRBJ1-2; D unresolved. Looked up from germline, CDR1 is SGHDN and CDR2 is FVKESK. Trimming took 0 bases from V and 8 from J, leaving 22 bases between them. The CDR3 totals 17 residues. Full variable domain (rest looked up from reference TRBV14 and TRBJ1-2): EAGVTQFPSHSVIEKGQTVTLRCDPISGHDNLYWYRRVMGKEIKFLLHFVKESKQDESGMPNNRFLAERTGGTYSTLKVQPAELEDSGVYFCASSQDTPQVGLYGYTFGSGTRLTVV.

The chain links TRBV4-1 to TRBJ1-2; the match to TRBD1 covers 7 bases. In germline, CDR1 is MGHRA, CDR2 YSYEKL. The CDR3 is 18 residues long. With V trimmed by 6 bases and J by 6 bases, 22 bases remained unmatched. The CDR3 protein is CASRRTETGSLGRDGYTF. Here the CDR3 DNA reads TGCGCCAGCAGGAGAACCGAGACAGGGAGTTTGGGGAGAGATGGCTACACCTTC.

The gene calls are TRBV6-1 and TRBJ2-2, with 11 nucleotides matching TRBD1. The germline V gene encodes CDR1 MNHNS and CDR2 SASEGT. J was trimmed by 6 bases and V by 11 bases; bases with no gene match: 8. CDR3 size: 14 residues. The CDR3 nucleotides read TGTGCCGGGCTCCCGGGACAGGGGGCCGGGGAGCTGTTTTTT. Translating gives CAGLPGQGAGELFF.

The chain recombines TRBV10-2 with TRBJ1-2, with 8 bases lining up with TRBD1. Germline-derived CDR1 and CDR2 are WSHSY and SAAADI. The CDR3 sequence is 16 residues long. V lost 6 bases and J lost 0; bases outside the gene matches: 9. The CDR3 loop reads CASRDAGGRANYGYTF. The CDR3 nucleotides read TGCGCCAGCAGGGATGCAGGGGGCCGTGCTAACTATGGCTACACCTTC.

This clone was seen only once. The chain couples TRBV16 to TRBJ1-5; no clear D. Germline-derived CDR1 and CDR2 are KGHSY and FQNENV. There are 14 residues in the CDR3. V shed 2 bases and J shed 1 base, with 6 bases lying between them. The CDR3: CASSQTSSNQPQHF. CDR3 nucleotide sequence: TGTGCCAGCAGCCAAACATCGAGCAATCAGCCCCAGCATTTT.

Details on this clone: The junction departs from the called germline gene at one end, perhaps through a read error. The CDR3 DNA sequence: TGTGCTAGCAGCTTAGTTGGGGGGAACCAAGAGACCCAGTACTTC. Protein product: CASSLVGGNQETQYF. This sequence joins TRBV7-7 and TRBJ2-5; a weak D match, TRBD2 (6 bases). The length of the CDR3 is 15 residues. Looked up from germline, CDR1 is SSHAT and CDR2 is FNYEAQ (reference sequence).

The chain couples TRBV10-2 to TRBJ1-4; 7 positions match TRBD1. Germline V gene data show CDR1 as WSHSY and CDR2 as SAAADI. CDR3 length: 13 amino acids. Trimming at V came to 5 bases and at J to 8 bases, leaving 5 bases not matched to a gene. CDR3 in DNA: TGCGCCAGCAGTTTGACAGGGCGGGAAAAACTGTTTTTT. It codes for CASSLTGREKLFF.

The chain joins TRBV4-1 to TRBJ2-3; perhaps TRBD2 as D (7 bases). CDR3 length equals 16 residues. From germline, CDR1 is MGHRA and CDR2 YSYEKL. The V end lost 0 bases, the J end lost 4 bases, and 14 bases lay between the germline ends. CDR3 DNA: TGCGCCAGCAGCCAAGATTGGGGGGGCAAGGCAGATACGCAGTATTTT. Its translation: CASSQDWGGKADTQYF.

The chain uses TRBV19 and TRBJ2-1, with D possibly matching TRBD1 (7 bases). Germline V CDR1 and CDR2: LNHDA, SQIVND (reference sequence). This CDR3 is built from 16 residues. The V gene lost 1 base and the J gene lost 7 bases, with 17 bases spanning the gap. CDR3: CASSIAGLRGQNEQFF. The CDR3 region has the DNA TGTGCCAGTAGTATAGCGGGACTCAGGGGACAGAATGAGCAGTTCTTC.

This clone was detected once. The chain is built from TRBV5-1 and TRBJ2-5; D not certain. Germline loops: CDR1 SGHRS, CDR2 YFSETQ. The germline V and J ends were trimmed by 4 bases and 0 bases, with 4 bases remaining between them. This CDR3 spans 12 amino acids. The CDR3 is CASSQYQETQYF. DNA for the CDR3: TGCGCCAGCAGCCAGTACCAAGAGACCCAGTACTTC.